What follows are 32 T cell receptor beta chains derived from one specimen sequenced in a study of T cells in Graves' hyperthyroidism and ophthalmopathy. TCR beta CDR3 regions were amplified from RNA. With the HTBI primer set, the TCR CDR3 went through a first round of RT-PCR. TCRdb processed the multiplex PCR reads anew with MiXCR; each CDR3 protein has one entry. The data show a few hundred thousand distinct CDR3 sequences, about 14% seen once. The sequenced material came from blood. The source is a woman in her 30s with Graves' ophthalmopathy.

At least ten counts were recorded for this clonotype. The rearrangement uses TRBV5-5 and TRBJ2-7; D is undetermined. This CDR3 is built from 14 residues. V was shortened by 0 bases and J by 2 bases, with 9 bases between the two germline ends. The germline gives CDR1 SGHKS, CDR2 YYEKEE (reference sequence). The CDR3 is CASSLVTLPYEQYF. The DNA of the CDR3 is TGTGCCAGCAGCTTGGTCACTCTCCCCTACGAGCAGTACTTC.

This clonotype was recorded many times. As DNA, the CDR3 is TGCGCCAGCAGCTTGGCCGGCAGGATAAATGAAGCTTTCTTT. It codes for CASSLAGRINEAFF. The gene calls are TRBV5-1 and TRBJ1-1; D is unclear. Germline CDR1 and CDR2: SGHRS and YFSETQ. V was pared by 0 bases and J by 7 bases, with 13 bases between. The CDR3 totals 14 residues. The full variable domain, with the rest looked up from reference TRBV5-1 and TRBJ1-1, is KAGVTQTPRYLIKTRGQQVTLSCSPISGHRSVSWYQQTPGQGLQFLFEYFSETQRNKGNFPGRFSGRQFSNSRSEMNVSTLELGDSALYLCASSLAGRINEAFFGQGTRLTVV.

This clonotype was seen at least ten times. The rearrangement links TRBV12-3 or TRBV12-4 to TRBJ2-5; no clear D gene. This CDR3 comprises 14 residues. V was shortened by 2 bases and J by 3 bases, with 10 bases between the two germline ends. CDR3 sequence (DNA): TGTGCCAGCAGTTTATCCACAGCTAAAGAGACCCAGTACTTC. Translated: CASSLSTAKETQYF.

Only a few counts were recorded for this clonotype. CDR3 nucleotide sequence: TGTGCCAGCAGCTTAGAAACTAGCGGGGGGGGTAAGTTCTTC. This gives the protein CASSLETSGGGKFF. The V and J genes are TRBV7-9 and TRBJ2-1, with TRBD2 matching 13 bases. CDR1 and CDR2 (germline): SEHNR, FQNEAQ (reference sequence). J lost 14 bases, V lost 1 base, and 5 bases had no gene match. This CDR3 is built from 14 residues.

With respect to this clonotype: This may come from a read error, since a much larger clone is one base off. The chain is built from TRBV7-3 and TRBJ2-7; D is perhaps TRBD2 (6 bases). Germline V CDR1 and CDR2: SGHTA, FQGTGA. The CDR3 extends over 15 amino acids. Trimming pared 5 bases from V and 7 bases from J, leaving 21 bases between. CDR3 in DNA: TGTGCCAGCAGCCTTGGGGGGAAAGGGACGGGGGAGCAGTACTTC. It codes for CASSLGGKGTGEQYF.

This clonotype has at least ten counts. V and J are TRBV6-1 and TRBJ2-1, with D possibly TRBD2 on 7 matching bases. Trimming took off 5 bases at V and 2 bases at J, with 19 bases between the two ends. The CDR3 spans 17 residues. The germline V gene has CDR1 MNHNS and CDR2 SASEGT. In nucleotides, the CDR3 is TGTGCCAGCAGTATTCGGGGAGGGGGTAAAGCCTACAATGAGCAGTTCTTC. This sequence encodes CASSIRGGGKAYNEQFF.

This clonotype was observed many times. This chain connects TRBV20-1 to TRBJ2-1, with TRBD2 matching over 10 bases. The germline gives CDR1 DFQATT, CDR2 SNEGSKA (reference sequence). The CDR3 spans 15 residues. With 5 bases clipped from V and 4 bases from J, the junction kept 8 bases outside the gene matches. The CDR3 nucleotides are TGCAGTGCTCCACCGGGACTAGCGAGATACAATGAGCAGTTCTTC. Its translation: CSAPPGLARYNEQFF.

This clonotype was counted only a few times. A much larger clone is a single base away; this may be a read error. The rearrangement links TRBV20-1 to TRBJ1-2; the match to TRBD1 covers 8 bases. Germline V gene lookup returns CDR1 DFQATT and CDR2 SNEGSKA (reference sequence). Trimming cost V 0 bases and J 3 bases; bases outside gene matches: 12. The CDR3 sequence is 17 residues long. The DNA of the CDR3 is TGCAGTGCTAGAGAGAGGGGTAGACAGGGGCTAGACTATGGCTACACCTTC. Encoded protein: CSARERGRQGLDYGYTF.

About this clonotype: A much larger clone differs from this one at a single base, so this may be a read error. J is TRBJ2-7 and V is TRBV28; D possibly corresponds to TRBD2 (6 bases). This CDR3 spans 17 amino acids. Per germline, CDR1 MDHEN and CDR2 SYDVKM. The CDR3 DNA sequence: TGTGCCGGCAGTCCCAACCTAGGCGGGATTCTACCCTACGAGCAGTACTTC. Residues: CAGSPNLGGILPYEQYF.

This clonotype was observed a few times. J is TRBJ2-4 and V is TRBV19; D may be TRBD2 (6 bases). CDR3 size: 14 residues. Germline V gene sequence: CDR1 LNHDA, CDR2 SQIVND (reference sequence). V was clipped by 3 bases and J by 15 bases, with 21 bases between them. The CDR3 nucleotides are TGTGCCAGTAGTATCACCCGGGGACTCCCAAAGTTGTACTTC. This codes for CASSITRGLPKLYF.

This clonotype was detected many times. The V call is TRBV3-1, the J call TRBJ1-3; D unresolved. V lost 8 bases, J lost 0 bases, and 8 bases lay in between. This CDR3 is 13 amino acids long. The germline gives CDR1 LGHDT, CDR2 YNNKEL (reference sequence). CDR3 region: CASLDRSGNTIYF. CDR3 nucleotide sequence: TGTGCCAGCCTGGACCGCTCTGGAAACACCATATATTTT.

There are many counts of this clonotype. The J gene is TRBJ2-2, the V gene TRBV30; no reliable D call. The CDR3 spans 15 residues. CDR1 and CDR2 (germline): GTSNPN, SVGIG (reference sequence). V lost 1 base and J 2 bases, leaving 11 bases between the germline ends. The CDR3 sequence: CAWSAPLGNTGELFF. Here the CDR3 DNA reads TGTGCCTGGAGTGCCCCTCTAGGTAACACCGGGGAGCTGTTTTTT.

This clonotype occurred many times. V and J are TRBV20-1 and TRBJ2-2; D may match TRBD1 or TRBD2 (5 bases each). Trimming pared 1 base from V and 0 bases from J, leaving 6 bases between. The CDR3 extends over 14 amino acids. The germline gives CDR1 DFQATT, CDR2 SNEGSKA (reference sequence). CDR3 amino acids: CSARAGPNTGELFF. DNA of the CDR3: TGCAGTGCTAGAGCGGGGCCGAACACCGGGGAGCTGTTTTTT.

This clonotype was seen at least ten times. CDR3 sequence reads: CSVDRGTEAFF. CDR3 nucleotides: TGCAGCGTTGATCGGGGCACTGAAGCTTTCTTT. The genes are TRBV29-1 and TRBJ1-1, with D unresolved. The germline gives CDR1 SQVTM, CDR2 ANQGSEA. The V end lost 3 bases, the J end lost 4 bases, and 6 bases lay between the germline ends. The CDR3 is made up of 11 amino acids.

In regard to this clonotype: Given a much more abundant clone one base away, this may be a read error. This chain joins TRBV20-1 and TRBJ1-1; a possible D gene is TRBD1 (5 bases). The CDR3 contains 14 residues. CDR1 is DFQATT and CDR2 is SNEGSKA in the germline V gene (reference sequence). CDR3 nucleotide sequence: TGCAGTGTTAGATTCGGGGGATGGGACACTGAAGCTTTCTTT. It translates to CSVRFGGWDTEAFF.

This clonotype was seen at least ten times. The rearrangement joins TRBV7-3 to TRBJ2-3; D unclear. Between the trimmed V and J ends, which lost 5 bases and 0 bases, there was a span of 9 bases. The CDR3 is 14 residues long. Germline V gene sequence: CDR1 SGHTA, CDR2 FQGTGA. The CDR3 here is CASSARSSTDTQYF. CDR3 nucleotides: TGTGCCAGCAGCGCAAGGAGTAGCACAGATACGCAGTATTTT.

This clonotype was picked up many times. CDR3 amino acids: CASTGTANVLTF. CDR3 bases: TGTGCCAGCACGGGCACAGCCAACGTCCTGACTTTC. V is TRBV2 and J is TRBJ2-6; no firm D call. From germline, CDR1 is SNHLY and CDR2 FYNNEI. The V gene lost 7 bases and the J gene lost 7 bases, with 8 bases spanning the gap. The CDR3 length is 12 residues.

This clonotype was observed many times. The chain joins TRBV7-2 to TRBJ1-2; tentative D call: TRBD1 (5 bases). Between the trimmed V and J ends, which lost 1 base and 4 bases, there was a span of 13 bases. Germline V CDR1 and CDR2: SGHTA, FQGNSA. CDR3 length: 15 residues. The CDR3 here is CASSLDPGTFYGYTF. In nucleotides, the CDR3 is TGTGCCAGCAGCTTAGACCCCGGGACCTTCTATGGCTACACCTTC.

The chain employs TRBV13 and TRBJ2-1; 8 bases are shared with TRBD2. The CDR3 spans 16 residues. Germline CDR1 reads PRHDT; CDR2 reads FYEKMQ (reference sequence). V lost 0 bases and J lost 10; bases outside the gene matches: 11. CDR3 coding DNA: TGTGCCAGCAGCTTAGGTCCGGCGGGGGGAAACCGGGAGCAGTTCTTC. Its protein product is CASSLGPAGGNREQFF.

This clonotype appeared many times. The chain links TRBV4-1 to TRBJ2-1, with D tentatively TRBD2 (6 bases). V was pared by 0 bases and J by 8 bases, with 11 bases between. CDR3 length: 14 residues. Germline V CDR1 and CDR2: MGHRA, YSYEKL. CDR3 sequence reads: CASSQDLAKDEQFF. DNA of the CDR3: TGCGCCAGCAGCCAAGATCTAGCGAAGGATGAGCAGTTCTTC.

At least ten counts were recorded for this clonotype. CDR3 in DNA: TGTGCCAGCAGAAGGACAGCGTCCGAAAAACTGTTTTTT. It yields the protein CASRRTASEKLFF. The chain has TRBV11-2 and TRBJ1-4; D is perhaps TRBD1 (6 bases). This CDR3 region has 13 residues. V lost 6 bases and J lost 8, with 13 bases in between. CDR1 SGHAT and CDR2 FQNNGV come from the germline V gene.

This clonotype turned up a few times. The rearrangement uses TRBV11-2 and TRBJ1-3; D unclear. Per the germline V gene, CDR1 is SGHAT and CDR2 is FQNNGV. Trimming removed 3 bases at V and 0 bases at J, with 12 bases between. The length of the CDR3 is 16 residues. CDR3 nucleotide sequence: TGTGCCAGCAGCTTCGAAGGGTCCAACTCTGGAAACACCATATATTTT. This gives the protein CASSFEGSNSGNTIYF.

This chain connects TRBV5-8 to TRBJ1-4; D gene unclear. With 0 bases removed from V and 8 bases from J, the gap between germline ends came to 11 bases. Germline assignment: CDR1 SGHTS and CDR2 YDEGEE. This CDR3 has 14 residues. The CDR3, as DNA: TGTGCCAGCAGCTTGGGTCAGGACGACGAAAAACTGTTTTTT. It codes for CASSLGQDDEKLFF.

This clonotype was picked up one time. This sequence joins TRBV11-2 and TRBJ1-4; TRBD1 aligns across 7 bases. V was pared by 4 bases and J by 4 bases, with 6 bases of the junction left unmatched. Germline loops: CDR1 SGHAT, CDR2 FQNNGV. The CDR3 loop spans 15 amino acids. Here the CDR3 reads CASSSIGTDNEKLFF. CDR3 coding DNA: TGTGCCAGCAGCTCGATTGGGACAGATAATGAAAAACTGTTTTTT.

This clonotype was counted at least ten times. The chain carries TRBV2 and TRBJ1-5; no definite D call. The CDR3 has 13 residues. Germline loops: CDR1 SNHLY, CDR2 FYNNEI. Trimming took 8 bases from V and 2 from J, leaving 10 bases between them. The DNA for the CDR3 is TGTGCCAGCGGATCCGACGGCAATCAGCCCCAGCATTTT. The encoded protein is CASGSDGNQPQHF.

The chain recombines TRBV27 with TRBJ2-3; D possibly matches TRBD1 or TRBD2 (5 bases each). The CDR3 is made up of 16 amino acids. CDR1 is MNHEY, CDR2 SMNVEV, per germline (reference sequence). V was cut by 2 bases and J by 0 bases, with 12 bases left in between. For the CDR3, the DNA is TGTGCCAGCAGTTTAAAACCGGGGCCAAGCACAGATACGCAGTATTTT. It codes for CASSLKPGPSTDTQYF.

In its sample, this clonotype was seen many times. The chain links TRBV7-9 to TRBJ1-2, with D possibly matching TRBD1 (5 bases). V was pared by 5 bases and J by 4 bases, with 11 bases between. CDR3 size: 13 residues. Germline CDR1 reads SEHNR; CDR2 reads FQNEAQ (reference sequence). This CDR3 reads CASSALGLYGYTF. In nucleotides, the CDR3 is TGTGCCAGCAGCGCGTTGGGACTCTATGGCTACACCTTC.

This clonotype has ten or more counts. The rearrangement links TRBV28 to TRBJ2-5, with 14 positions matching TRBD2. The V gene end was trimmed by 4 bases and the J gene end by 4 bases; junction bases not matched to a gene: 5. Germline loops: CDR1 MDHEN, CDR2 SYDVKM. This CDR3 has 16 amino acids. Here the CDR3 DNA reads TGTGCCAGCAGTTCACCGACTAGCGGGGGGGGAGAGACCCAGTACTTC. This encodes CASSSPTSGGGETQYF. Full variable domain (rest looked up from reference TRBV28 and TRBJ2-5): DVKVTQSSRYLVKRTGEKVFLECVQDMDHENMFWYRQDPGLGLRLIYFSYDVKMKEKGDIPEGYSVSREKKERFSLILESASTNQTSMYLCASSSPTSGGGETQYFGPGTRLLVL.

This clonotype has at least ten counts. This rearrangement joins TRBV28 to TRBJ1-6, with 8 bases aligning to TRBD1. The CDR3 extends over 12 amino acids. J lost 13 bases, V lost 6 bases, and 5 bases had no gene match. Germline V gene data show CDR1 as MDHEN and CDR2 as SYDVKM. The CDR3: CASSRQGRPLHF. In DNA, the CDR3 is TGTGCCAGCAGCCGACAGGGGAGGCCCCTCCACTTT.

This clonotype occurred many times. CDR3 residues: CASSLKQGRGTGELFF. The CDR3 DNA follows: TGTGCCAGCAGCTTAAAACAGGGGCGAGGCACCGGGGAGCTGTTTTTT. The chain couples TRBV7-2 to TRBJ2-2; TRBD1 agrees at 7 bases. Germline V gene lookup returns CDR1 SGHTA and CDR2 FQGNSA. Trimming at V came to 2 bases and at J to 4 bases, leaving 7 bases not matched to a gene. This CDR3 spans 16 amino acids.

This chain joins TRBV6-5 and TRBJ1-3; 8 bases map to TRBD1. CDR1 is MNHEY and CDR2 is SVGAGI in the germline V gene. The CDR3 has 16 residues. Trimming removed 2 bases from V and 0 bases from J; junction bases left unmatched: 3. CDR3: CASSYGDRGSGNTIYF. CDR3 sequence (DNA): TGTGCCAGCAGTTACGGTGACAGGGGCTCTGGAAACACCATATATTTT.

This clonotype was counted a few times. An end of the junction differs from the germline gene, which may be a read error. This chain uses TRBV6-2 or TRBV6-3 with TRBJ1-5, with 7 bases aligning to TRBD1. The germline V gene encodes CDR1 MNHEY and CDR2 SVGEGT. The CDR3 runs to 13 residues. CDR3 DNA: TGTGCCGGCAGTGGACAGGCGGCTCAGCCCCAGCATTTT. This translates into CAGSGQAAQPQHF.